This entry concerns a single T cell receptor (beta chain). V dropped 0 bases and J dropped 0 bases, with 12 bases sitting between them. Germline CDR1 SGHRS, CDR2 YFSETQ. The CDR3 is made up of 16 amino acids. One entry per CDR3 protein, called by TCRdb with MiXCR from the RT-PCR reads. Seen here are more than 600,000 distinct CDR3 sequences, 13% to 15% observed once, and the top ten hold roughly 4%. This chain uses TRBV5-1 with TRBJ1-2, with D tentatively TRBD1 (5 bases). Material for sequencing was memory CD4+ T cells from blood. The source of this sequence is a female donor in good health, serving as a healthy control. The CDR3 nucleotides read TGCGCCAGCAGCTTGGGGGGGTGGACGACTAACTATGGCTACACCTTC. The encoded protein is CASSLGGWTTNYGYTF. The full variable domain, with the rest looked up from reference TRBV5-1 and TRBJ1-2, is KAGVTQTPRYLIKTRGQQVTLSCSPISGHRSVSWYQQTPGQGLQFLFEYFSETQRNKGNFPGRFSGRQFSNSRSEMNVSTLELGDSALYLCASSLGGWTTNYGYTFGSGTRLTVV.